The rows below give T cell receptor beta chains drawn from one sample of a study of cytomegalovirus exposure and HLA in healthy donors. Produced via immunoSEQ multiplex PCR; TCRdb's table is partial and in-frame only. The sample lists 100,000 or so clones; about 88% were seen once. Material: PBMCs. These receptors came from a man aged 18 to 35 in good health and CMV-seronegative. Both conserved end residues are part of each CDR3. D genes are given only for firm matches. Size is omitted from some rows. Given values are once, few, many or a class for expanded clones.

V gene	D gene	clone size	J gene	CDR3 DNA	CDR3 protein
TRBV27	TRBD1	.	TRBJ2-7	TGTGCCAGCCCCGTGGCAGGGGGCCCCCACGAGCAGTACTTC	CASPVAGGPHEQYF
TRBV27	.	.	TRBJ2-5	TGTGCCAGCAGTTTCAGGGAGGTGTACCAAGAGACCCAGTACTTC	CASSFREVYQETQYF
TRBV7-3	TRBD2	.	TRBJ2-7	TGTGCCAGCAGCCGGGGACTAGCGGGAAAGACTAGCGAGCAGTACTTC	CASSRGLAGKTSEQYF
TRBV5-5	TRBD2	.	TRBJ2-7	TGTGCCAGCAGCACGGGACTAGCGGTAACCTACGAGCAGTACTTC	CASSTGLAVTYEQYF
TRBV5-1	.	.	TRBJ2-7	TGCGCCAGCAGCTTGGAGAATAGCAGAACCTACGAGCAGTACTTC	CASSLENSRTYEQYF
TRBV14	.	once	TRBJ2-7	TGTGCCAGCAGCCAGACACCCTACGAGCAGTACTTC	CASSQTPYEQYF
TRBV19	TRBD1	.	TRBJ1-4	TGTGCCAGTCGACAGGGAACTAATGAAAAACTGTTTTTT	CASRQGTNEKLFF
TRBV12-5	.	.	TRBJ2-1	TGTGCTAGTGCCCAATGGGCGTCTGGGAATGAGCAGTTCTTC	CASAQWASGNEQFF
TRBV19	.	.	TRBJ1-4	TGTGCCAGTAGTATTTCCCGCCACCGGGGGAATGAAAAACTGTTTTTT	CASSISRHRGNEKLFF
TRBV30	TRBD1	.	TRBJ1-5	TGTGCCTGGAGTGCCAAGACAGGGGGCAAAGACCAGCCCCAGCATTTT	CAWSAKTGGKDQPQHF
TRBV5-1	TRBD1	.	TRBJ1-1	TGCGCCAGCAGTCCAGGGGGAGAGGCTGAAGCTTTCTTT	CASSPGGEAEAFF
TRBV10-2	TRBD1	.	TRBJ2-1	TGCGCCAGCAGACCGACAGGGGGTTCGGGTTACAATGAGCAGTTCTTC	CASRPTGGSGYNEQFF
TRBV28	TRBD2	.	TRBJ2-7	TGTGCCAGCAGACCCGGACTAGCGGTCTCCTACGAGCAGTACTTC	CASRPGLAVSYEQYF
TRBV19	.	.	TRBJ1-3	TGTGCCAGTAGTAGGGGGGGGCCTGGAAACACCATATATTTT	CASSRGGPGNTIYF
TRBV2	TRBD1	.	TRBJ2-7	TGTGCCAGCAGTGAGGGGACAGGGTTGGACGAGCAGTACTTC	CASSEGTGLDEQYF
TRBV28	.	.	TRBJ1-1	TGTGCCAGCAGTTTTTGGAAAGGAGGGACTGAAGCTTTCTTT	CASSFWKGGTEAFF
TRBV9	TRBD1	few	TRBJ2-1	TGTGCCAGCAGCGTAGTAGTAGGAGGGGACAGGGGCTCGGAGGAGCAGTTCTTC	CASSVVVGGDRGSEEQFF
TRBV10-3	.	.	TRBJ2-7	TGTGCCATCATGACAGAGCGATCCTACGAGCAGTACTTC	CAIMTERSYEQYF
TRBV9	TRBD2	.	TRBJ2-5	TGTGCCAGCAGCGGACCCGTGGCGGGGGGGAACCAAGAGACCCAGTACTTC	CASSGPVAGGNQETQYF
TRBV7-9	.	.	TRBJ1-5	TGTGCCAGCAGCTTCCAACCGGGACCCCAGCATTTT	CASSFQPGPQHF
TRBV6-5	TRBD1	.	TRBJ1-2	TGTGCCAGCAGTTACACCCGACAGGGGAGGGATGGCTACACCTTC	CASSYTRQGRDGYTF
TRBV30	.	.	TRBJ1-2	TGTGCCTGGATGGTAGGGGCTTTCAATGGCTACACCTTC	CAWMVGAFNGYTF
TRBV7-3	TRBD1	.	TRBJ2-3	TGTGCCAGCAGCCCCGGGACAGTTCTGTATTTT	CASSPGTVLYF
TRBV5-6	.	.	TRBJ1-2	TGTGCCAGCAGCTTGGCGGGGGGCGGCTACACCTTC	CASSLAGGGYTF
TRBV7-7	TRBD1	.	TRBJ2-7	TGTGCTAGCAGCTTATCAGGGGGCAGCTACGAGCAGTACTTC	CASSLSGGSYEQYF
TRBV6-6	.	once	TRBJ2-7	TGTGCCAGCAGTTGGGGGGGGCAGCAGTACTTC	CASSWGGQQYF
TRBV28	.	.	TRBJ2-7	TGTGCCAGCAGTTTGCGGGAAGGGTACGAGCAGTACTTC	CASSLREGYEQYF
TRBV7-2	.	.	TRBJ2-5	TGTGCCAGCAGCTTAGAAGGTTACGGCAGGGTGAAAGGGACCCAGTACTTC	CASSLEGYGRVKGTQYF
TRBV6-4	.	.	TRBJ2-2	TGTGCCAGCAGTGACATTGTTAGTGACACCGGGGAGCTGTTTTTT	CASSDIVSDTGELFF
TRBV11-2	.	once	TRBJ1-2	TGTGCCAGCAGCTTAGAGGCGAACGGGGTCTATGGCTACACCTTC	CASSLEANGVYGYTF
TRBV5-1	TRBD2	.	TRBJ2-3	TGCGCCAGCAGCTCGCTTCTAGCGGACACAGATACGCAGTATTTT	CASSSLLADTDTQYF
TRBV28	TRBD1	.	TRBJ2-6	TGTGCCAGCTTACTCTCAGGGGGCGTAGGTCTTGGGGCCAACGTCCTGACTTTC	CASLLSGGVGLGANVLTF
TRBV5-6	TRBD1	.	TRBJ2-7	TGTGCCAGCAGCTTGGCTACCTTCCGGACAGGGGTAAGAGAGCAGTACTTC	CASSLATFRTGVREQYF
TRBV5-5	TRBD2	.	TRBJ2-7	TGTGCCAGCAGCTCTAACTCCGGGACTAGCGGCTACGAGCAGTACTTC	CASSSNSGTSGYEQYF
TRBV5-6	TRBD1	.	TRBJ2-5	TGTGCCAGCAGCTCACAGGGGGCCCCGAAAGAGACCCAGTACTTC	CASSSQGAPKETQYF
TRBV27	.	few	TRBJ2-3	TGTGCCAGCAGTTTAACACCACTCAGGGTTGGCGCAGATACGCAGTATTTT	CASSLTPLRVGADTQYF
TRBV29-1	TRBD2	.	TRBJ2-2	TGCAGCGCCGGACTAGCGGGAGGGCCCGACACCGGGGAGCTGTTTTTT	CSAGLAGGPDTGELFF
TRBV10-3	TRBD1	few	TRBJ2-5	TGTGCCATAGGACAGGAGAAGGCGGAGACCCAGTACTTC	CAIGQEKAETQYF
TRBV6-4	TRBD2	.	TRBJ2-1	TGTGCCAGCAGTGAATCCGCGGGAGGGCCAAATGAGCAGTTCTTC	CASSESAGGPNEQFF
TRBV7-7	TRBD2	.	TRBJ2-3	TGTGCTAGCAGCTTAGCGGGAGCAGCAGATACGCAGTATTTT	CASSLAGAADTQYF
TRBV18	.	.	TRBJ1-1	TGTGCCAGCTCACCAAGGCAGGACATGAACACTGAAGCTTTCTTT	CASSPRQDMNTEAFF
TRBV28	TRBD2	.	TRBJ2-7	TGTGCCAGCAGTTTATGGCTAGCGGGGGGGGTCCGGTCCTACGAGCAGTACTTC	CASSLWLAGGVRSYEQYF
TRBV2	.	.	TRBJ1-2	TGTGCGGACGGAGGACCTAACTATGGCTACACCTTC	CADGGPNYGYTF
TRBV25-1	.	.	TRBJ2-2	TGTGCCAGCAGTGAATTCAACTCAGGAGGGGACACCGGGGAGCTGTTTTTT	CASSEFNSGGDTGELFF
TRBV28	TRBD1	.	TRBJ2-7	TGTGCCAGCAGTCCAGGGGGAACAGGGATCCACGAGCAGTACTTC	CASSPGGTGIHEQYF
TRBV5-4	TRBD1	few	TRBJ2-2	TGTGCCAGCACCCTAGGGACAGGGATCAACACCGGGGAGCTGTTTTTT	CASTLGTGINTGELFF
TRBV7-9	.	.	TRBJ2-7	TGTGCCAGCAGCTTAAGTGACTTTGACGAGCAGTACTTC	CASSLSDFDEQYF
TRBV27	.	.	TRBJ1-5	TGTGCCAGCAGTTTATGGGGCAGTAATCAGCCCCAGCATTTT	CASSLWGSNQPQHF
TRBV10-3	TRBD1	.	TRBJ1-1	TGTGCCATCAGTACAGGGGCGGGCACTGAAGCTTTCTTT	CAISTGAGTEAFF
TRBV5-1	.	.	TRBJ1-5	TGCGCCAGCAGCGCTTACGGGGATCAGCCCCAGCATTTT	CASSAYGDQPQHF
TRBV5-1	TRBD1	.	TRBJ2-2	TGCGCCAGCAGCCCGCGGACAGGGGGCGGGGAGCTGTTTTTT	CASSPRTGGGELFF
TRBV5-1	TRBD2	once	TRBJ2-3	TGCGCCAGCAGCACCAACCCCGGGACTAGCGTAATAGGGGGGGCACAAGATACGCAGTATTTT	CASSTNPGTSVIGGAQDTQYF
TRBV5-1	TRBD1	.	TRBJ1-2	TGCGCCAGCGGACCCCAAACAGGGGGCGCCTATGGCTACACCTTC	CASGPQTGGAYGYTF
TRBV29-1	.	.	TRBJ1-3	TGCAGCGTTCGGTCGAGCTCTGGAAACACCATATATTTT	CSVRSSSGNTIYF
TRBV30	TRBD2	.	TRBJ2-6	TGTGCCTGGAGTGGCGCGGGGGTGGCTGGGGCCAACGTCCTGACTTTC	CAWSGAGVAGANVLTF
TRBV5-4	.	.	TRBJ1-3	TGTGCCAGCACCTCGAACCGCGAAAACACCATATATTTT	CASTSNRENTIYF
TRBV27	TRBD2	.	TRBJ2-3	TGTGCCAGCAGTTTCCGGGAGGGCCTCACAGATACGCAGTATTTT	CASSFREGLTDTQYF
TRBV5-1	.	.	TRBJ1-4	TGCGCCAGCAGCCCAGAGGCAACTAATGAAAAACTGTTTTTT	CASSPEATNEKLFF
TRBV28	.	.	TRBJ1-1	TGTGCCAGCGAGGGTGGAGGGGCTGGGGCTGAAGCTTTCTTT	CASEGGGAGAEAFF
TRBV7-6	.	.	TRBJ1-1	TGTGCCAGCAGCTTTCGCAGGGGACCGAACACTGAAGCTTTCTTT	CASSFRRGPNTEAFF